This paragraph covers one TCR beta chain sequence. Its antigen is still unknown. TCRdb's copy holds only in-frame clones and misses some; the assay was immunoSEQ multiplex PCR. This table has over 35,000 clones, 75% to 85% appearing once. The entry originates in a study of PD-1 blockade in classical Hodgkin lymphoma. There was relapse after autologous stem cell transplantation in every patient, and there was variation in brentuximab vedotin exposure. General observations from the study: The CD4+ diversity rise by C4D1 was clearest in complete responders. Lower baseline TCR diversity marked trial partial responders and progressors.

Germline V gene data show CDR1 as MDHEN and CDR2 as SYDVKM. CDR3 length: 11 amino acids. J was trimmed by 9 bases and V by 10 bases; bases with no gene match: 6. This TCR came from a human donor with classical Hodgkin lymphoma. Sequencing used peripheral blood mononuclear cells (PBMCs), obtained at baseline. J is TRBJ2-1 and V is TRBV28; 7 bases map to TRBD1. The CDR3 DNA reads as TGTGCCACCATGACAGGGCGTGAGCAGTTCTTC. It specifies CATMTGREQFF.